This record concerns one TCR beta chain sequence. What it binds is unknown. Trimming stripped 1 base from V and 2 bases from J, with 8 bases between. The CDR3 loop spans 14 amino acids. Germline V gives CDR1 SGHAT, CDR2 FQNNGV. Some clones are missing from TCRdb's copy, which holds only in-frame ones; the method was immunoSEQ multiplex PCR. The sample holds about 120,000 clones; about 87% are singletons and the top ten take approximately 7%. This sample is part of a study of radiotherapy plus CTLA-4 blockade in lung cancer. Study as a whole: Disease control reached about 28%, with objective responses in over 15%. Overall study results and limits: Reportedly, early blood T cell clone dynamics best predicted response, with interferon-beta.

The receptor comes from a human donor with non-small cell lung cancer that progressed on radiotherapy plus ipilimumab. The material was peripheral blood, obtained from a patient treated with radiotherapy plus ipilimumab. The chain has TRBV11-2 and TRBJ1-1, with a possible D match to TRBD1 (5 bases). As DNA, the CDR3 is TGTGCCAGCAGCTTAGGACAGAGAAACACTGAAGCTTTCTTT. It yields the protein CASSLGQRNTEAFF.